This TCR beta chain comes out of a study of vaccination effects on CD4 cells after COVID-19. As for the study in general: It was a median of 72 days after the second dose that post-vaccine samples were obtained. Findings and limits, study-wide: After vaccination of healthy people, only 1 of 255 vaccine-induced clones cross-reacted with common cold coronaviruses.

Antigen-specific CD4+ T cells were expanded with viral peptide pools in the ViraFEST assay before sequencing. The culture ran for approximately 10 days, and then CD4+ T cells were isolated. Two doses of either BNT162b2 or mRNA-1273 were given to each participant. Absence of prior SARS-CoV-2 infection characterized the vaccine recipients, who showed negative nucleocapsid antibodies. At days 3 and 7, half of the medium was exchanged for IL-2 medium. Data came from immunoSEQ multiplex PCR; TCRdb stores just in-frame clones and leaves some out. This sample yields 30,000 to 40,000 clones, of which about 66% are seen a single time; nearly 9% belongs to the top ten. The CDR3 runs 16 residues. Looked up from germline, CDR1 is SGHRS and CDR2 is YFSETQ. The ends lost 4 bases at V and 0 bases at J; junction bases unmatched: 9. Notes on this clone: Its antigen is unknown.

Sample: CD4+ T cells from PBMCs cultured with SARS-CoV-2 spike peptides, taken after COVID-19 vaccination. The receptor comes from a human donor who received a COVID-19 vaccine. The chain couples TRBV5-1 to TRBJ1-1; 7 bases are a match to TRBD1. CDR3 in DNA: TGCGCCAGCAGCCTCCGCCAGGGGGGGTTGAACACTGAAGCTTTCTTT. The encoded protein is CASSLRQGGLNTEAFF.